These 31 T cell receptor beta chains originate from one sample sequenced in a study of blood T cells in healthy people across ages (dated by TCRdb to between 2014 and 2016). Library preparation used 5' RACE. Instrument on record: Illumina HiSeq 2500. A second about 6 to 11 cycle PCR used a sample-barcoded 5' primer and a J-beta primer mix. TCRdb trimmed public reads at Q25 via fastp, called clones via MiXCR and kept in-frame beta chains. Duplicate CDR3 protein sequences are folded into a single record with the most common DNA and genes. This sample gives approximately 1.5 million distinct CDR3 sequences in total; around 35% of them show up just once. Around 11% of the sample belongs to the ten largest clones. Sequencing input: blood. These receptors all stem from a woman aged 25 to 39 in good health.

CDR3 in DNA: TGCGCCAGCAGCTTGGAGTCACTAGATCAGCCCCAGCATTTT. Its protein product is CASSLESLDQPQHF. The gene calls are TRBV5-1 and TRBJ1-5; D call uncertain. The germline V gene has CDR1 SGHRS and CDR2 YFSETQ. This CDR3 contains 14 residues. Between the trimmed V and J ends, which lost 0 bases and 5 bases, there was a span of 9 bases.

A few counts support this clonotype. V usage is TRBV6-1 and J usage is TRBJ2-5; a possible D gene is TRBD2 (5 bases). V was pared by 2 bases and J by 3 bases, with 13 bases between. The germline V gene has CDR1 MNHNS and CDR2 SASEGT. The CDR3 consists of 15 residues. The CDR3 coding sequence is TGTGCCAGCAGTGAAAACATTCCGGGAAAAGAGACCCAGTACTTC. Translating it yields CASSENIPGKETQYF.

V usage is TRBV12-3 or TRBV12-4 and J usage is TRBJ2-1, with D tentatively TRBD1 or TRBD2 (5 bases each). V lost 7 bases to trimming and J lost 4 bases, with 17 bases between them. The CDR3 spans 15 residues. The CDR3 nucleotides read TGTGCCAGCACTAACCGGGACCAGCTATACAATGAGCAGTTCTTC. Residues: CASTNRDQLYNEQFF.

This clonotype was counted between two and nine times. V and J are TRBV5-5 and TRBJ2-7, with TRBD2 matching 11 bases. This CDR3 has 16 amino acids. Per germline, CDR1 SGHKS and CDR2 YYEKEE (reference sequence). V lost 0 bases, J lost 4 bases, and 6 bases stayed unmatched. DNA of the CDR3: TGTGCCAGCAGCTTGGAGGGACTAGCGGCCGATTACGAGCAGTACTTC. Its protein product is CASSLEGLAADYEQYF.

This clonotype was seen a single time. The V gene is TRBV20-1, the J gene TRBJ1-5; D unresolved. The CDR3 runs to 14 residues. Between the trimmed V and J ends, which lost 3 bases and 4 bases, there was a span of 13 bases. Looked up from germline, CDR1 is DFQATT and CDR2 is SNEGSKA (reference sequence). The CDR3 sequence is CSARDLPVNQPQHF. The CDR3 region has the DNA TGCAGTGCTAGGGATTTACCCGTAAATCAGCCCCAGCATTTT.

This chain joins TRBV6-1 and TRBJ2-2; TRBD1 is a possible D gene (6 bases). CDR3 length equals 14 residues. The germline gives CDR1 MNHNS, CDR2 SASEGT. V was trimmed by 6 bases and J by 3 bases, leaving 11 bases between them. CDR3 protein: CASREQGYTGELFF. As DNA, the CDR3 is TGTGCCAGCAGAGAACAGGGATACACCGGGGAGCTGTTTTTT.

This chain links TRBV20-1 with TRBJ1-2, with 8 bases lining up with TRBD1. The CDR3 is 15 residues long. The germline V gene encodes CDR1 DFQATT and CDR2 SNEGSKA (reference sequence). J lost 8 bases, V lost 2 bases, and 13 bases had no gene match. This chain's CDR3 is CSARPPGQGASGYTF. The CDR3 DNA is TGCAGTGCTAGACCCCCGGGGCAGGGGGCGTCAGGCTACACCTTC.

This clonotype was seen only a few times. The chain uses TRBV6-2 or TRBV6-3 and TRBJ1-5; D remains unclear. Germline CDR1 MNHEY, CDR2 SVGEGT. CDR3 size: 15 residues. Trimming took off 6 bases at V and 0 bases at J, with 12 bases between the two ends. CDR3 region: CASSFRQPSNQPQHF. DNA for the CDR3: TGTGCCAGCAGCTTTAGACAACCTAGCAATCAGCCCCAGCATTTT.

Here the CDR3 reads CASSFPSREAPETQYF. DNA of the CDR3: TGTGCCAGCAGCTTCCCCTCGAGGGAGGCCCCAGAGACCCAGTACTTC. This chain connects TRBV7-6 to TRBJ2-5; D is perhaps TRBD2 (6 bases). The germline gives CDR1 SGHVS, CDR2 FNYEAQ. Trimming shortened V by 3 bases and J by 4 bases, and 18 bases separated the two germline ends. The CDR3 extends over 16 amino acids.

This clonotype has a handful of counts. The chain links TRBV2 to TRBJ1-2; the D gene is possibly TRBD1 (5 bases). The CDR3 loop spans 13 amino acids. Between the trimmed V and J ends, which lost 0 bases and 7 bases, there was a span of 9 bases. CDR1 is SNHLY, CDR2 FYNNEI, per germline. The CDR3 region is CASSEAGRAGYTF. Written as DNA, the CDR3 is TGTGCCAGCAGTGAAGCGGGCAGGGCTGGCTACACCTTC.

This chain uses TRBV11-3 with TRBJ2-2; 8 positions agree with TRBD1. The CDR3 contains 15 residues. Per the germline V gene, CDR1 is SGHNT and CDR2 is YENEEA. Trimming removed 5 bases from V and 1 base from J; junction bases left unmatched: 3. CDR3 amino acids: CASSRQGMNTGELFF. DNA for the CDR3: TGTGCCAGCAGCCGACAGGGGATGAACACCGGGGAGCTGTTTTTT.

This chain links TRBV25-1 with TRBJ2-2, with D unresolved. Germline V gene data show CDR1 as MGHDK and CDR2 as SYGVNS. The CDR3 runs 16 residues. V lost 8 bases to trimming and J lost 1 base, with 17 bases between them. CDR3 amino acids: CASRTPDALNTGELFF. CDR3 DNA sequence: TGTGCCAGCCGAACCCCGGACGCCCTGAACACCGGGGAGCTGTTTTTT.

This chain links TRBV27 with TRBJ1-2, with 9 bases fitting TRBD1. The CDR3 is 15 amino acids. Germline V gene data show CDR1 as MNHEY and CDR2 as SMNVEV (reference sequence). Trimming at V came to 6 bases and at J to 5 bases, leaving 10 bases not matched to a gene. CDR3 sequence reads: CASRYHRGQLYGYTF. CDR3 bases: TGTGCCAGCAGATACCACAGGGGGCAGTTGTATGGCTACACCTTC.

CDR3 nucleotides: TGTGCCAGCAGCGGTGACAGGTTCAATGAGCAGTACTTC. It specifies CASSGDRFNEQYF. This rearrangement joins TRBV9 to TRBJ2-5, with D tentatively TRBD1 (6 bases). Germline CDR1 is SGDLS and CDR2 is YYNGEE. V was clipped by 3 bases and J by 11 bases, with 17 bases between them. The CDR3 totals 13 residues.

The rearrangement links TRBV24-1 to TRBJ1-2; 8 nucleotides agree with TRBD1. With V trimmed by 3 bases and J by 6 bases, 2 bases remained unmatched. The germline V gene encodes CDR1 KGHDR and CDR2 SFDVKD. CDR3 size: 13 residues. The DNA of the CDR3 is TGTGCCACCAGTGATCTGACAGGGGATGGCTACACCTTC. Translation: CATSDLTGDGYTF.

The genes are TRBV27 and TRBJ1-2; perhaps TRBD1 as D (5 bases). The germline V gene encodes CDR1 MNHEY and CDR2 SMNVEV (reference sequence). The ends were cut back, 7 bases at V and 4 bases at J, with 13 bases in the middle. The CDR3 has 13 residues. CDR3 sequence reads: CASTSQGLYGYTF. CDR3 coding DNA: TGTGCCAGCACCTCTCAGGGACTCTATGGCTACACCTTC.

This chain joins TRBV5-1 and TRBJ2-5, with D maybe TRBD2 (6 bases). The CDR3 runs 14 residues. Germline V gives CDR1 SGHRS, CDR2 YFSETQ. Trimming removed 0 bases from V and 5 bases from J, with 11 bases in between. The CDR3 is CASSLAPSVETQYF. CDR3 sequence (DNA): TGCGCCAGCAGCTTGGCACCTAGCGTCGAGACCCAGTACTTC.

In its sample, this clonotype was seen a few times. The CDR3 spells CASSERKANEKLFF. DNA for the CDR3: TGTGCCAGCAGCGAACGAAAGGCTAATGAAAAACTGTTTTTT. The chain couples TRBV7-9 to TRBJ1-4; no reliable D call. CDR1 and CDR2 (germline): SEHNR, FQNEAQ (reference sequence). Trimming shortened V by 5 bases and J by 3 bases, and 10 bases separated the two germline ends. This CDR3 has 14 amino acids.

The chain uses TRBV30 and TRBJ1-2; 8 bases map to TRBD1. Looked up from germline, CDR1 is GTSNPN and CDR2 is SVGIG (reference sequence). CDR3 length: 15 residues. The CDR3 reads CAWWRDRTVDPGYTF. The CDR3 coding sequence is TGTGCATGGTGGCGGGACAGGACTGTCGACCCTGGCTACACCTTC.

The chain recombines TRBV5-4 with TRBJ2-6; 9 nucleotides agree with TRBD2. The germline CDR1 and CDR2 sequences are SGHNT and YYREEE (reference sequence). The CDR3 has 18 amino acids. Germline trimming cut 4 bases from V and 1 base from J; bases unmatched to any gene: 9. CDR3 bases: TGTGCCAGCAGCCCAAGGGCTAGCGGGACATCTGGGGCCAACGTCCTGACTTTC. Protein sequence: CASSPRASGTSGANVLTF.

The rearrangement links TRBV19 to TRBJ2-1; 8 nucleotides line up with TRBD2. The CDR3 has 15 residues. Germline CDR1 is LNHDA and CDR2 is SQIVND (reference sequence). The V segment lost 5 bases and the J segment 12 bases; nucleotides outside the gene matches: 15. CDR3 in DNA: TGTGCCAGTAGTGAGAGCGGGACTAGTTTGCTCGGGCAGTTCTTC. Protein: CASSESGTSLLGQFF.

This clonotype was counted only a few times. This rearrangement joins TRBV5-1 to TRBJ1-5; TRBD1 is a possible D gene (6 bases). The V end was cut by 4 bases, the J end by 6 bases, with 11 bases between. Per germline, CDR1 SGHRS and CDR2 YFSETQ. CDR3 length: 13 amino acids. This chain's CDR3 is CASSPTGTQPQHF. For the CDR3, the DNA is TGCGCCAGCAGCCCTACAGGGACTCAGCCCCAGCATTTT.

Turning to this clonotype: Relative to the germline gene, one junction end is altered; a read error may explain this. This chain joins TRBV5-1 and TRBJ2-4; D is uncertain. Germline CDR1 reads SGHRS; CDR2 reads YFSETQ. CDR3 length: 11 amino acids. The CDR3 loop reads CAGRGTNIQYF. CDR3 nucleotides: TGCGCCGGCAGAGGTACGAACATTCAGTACTTC.

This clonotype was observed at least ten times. The CDR3 bases are TGTGCCAGCACTGACGTGGGTTCCGAGCAGTACTTC. Translating it yields CASTDVGSEQYF. This chain joins TRBV12-3 or TRBV12-4 and TRBJ2-7, with D hard to call. V was cut by 7 bases and J by 6 bases, with 13 bases left in between. This CDR3 region has 12 residues.

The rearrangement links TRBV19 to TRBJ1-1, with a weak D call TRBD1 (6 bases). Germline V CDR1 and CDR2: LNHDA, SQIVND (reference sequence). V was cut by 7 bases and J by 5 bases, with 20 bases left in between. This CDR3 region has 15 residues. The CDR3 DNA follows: TGTGCCAGTACTCCTACACCCACGAGGGGGACTGAAGCTTTCTTT. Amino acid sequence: CASTPTPTRGTEAFF.

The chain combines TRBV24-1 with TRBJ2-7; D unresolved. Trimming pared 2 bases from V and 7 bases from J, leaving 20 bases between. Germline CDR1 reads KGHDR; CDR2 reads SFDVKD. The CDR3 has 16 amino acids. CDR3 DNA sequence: TGTGCCACCAGTGATTCGAAGTTCGCCTCTACCCCTGAGCAGTACTTC. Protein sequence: CATSDSKFASTPEQYF.

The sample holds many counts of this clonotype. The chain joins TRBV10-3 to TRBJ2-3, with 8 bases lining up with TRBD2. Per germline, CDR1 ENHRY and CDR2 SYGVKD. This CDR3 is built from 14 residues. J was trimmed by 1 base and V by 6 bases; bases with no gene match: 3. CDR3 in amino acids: CAIRQAGGTDTQYF. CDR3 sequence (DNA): TGTGCCATCAGGCAAGCGGGGGGCACAGATACGCAGTATTTT.

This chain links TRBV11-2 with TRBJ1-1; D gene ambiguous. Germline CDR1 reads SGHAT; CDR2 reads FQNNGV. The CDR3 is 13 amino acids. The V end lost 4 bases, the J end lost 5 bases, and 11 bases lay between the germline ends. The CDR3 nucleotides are TGTGCCAGCAGCTCTAAGGGCTCAACTGAAGCTTTCTTT. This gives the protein CASSSKGSTEAFF.

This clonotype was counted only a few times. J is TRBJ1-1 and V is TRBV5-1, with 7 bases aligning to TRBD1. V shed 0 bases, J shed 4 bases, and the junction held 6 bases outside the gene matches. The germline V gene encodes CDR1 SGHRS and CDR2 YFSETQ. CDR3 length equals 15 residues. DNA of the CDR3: TGCGCCAGCAGCTTGGACAGGGGCGGGGGCACTGAAGCTTTCTTT. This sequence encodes CASSLDRGGGTEAFF.

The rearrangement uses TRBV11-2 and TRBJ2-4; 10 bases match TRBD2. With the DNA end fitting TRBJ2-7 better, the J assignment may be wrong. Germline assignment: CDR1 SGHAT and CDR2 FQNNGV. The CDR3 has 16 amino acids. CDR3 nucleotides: TGTGCCAGCAGCTTACCGTCTAGCGGGGGAGGATACGAGCAGTACTTC. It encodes CASSLPSSGGGYEQYF.

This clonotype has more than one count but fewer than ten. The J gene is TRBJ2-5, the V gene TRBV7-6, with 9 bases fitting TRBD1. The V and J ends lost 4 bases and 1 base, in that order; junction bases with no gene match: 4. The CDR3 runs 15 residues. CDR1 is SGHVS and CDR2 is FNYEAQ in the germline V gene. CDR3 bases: TGTGCCAGCAGCTGGACAGGGGCGATCCAAGAGACCCAGTACTTC. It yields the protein CASSWTGAIQETQYF. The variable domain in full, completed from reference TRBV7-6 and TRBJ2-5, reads GAGVSQSPRYKVTKRGQDVALRCDPISGHVSLYWYRQALGQGPEFLTYFNYEAQQDKSGLPNDRFSAERPEGSISTLTIQRTEQRDSAMYRCASSWTGAIQETQYFGPGTRLLVL.